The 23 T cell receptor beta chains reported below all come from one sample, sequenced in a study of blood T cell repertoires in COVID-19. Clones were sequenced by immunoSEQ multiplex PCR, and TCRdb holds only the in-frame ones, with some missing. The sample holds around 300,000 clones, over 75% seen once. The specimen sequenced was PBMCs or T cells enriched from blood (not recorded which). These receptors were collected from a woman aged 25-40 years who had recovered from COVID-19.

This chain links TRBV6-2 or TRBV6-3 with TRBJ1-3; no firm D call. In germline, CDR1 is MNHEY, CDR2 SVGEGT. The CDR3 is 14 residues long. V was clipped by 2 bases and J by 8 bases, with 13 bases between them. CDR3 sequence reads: CASSYGRAAYTIYF. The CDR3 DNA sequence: TGTGCCAGCAGTTACGGGAGGGCAGCGTACACCATATATTTT.

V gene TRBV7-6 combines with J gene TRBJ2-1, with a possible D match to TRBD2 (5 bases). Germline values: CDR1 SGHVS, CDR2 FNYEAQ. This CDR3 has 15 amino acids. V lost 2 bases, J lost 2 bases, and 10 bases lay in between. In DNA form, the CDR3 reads TGTGCCAGCAGCTTACCAGCGGTGGCCTACAATGAGCAGTTCTTC. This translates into CASSLPAVAYNEQFF.

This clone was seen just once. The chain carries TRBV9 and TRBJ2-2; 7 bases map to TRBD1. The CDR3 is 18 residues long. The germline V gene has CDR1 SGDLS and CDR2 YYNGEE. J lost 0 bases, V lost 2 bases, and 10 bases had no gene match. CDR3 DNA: TGTGCCAGCAGCGTTGGCCTCCGGGACAGCGCGAACACCGGGGAGCTGTTTTTT. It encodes CASSVGLRDSANTGELFF.

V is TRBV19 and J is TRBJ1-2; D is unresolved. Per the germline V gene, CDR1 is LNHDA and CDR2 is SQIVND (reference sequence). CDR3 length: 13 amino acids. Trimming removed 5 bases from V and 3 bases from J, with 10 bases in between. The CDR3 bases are TGTGCCAGTAGTGGCTGGCTTGACTATGGCTACACCTTC. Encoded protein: CASSGWLDYGYTF.

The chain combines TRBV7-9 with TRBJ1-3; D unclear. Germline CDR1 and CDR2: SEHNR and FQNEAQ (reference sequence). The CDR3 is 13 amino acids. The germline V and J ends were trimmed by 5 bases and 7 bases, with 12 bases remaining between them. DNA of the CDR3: TGTGCCAGCAGCCCAGTTTCGGGGAACACCATATATTTT. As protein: CASSPVSGNTIYF.

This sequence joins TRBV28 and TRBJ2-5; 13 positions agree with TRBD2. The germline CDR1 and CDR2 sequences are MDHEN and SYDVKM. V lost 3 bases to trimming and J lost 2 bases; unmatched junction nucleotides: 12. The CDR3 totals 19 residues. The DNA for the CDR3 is TGTGCCAGCAGTTTTGGACTAGCGGGGGTCACGTATTTACAAGAGACCCAGTACTTC. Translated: CASSFGLAGVTYLQETQYF.

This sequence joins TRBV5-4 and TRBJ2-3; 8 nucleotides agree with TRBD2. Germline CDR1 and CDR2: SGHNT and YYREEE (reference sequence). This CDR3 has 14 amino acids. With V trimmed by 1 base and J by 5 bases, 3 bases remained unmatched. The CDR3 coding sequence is TGTGCCAGCAGCTTGCGGGGGGGCATAGATACGCAGTATTTT. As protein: CASSLRGGIDTQYF.

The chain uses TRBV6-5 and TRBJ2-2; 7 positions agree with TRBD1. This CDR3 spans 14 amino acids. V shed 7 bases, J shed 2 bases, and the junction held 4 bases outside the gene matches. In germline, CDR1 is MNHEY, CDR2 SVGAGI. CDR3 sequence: CASTNRGNTGELFF. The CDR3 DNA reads TGTGCCAGCACTAACAGGGGAAACACCGGGGAGCTGTTTTTT.

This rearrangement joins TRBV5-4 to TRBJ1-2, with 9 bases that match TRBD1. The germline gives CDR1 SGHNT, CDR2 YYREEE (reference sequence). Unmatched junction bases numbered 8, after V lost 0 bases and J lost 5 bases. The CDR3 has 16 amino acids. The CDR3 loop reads CASSLGQQGALYGYTF. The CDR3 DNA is TGTGCCAGCAGCTTGGGCCAACAGGGGGCACTTTATGGCTACACCTTC.

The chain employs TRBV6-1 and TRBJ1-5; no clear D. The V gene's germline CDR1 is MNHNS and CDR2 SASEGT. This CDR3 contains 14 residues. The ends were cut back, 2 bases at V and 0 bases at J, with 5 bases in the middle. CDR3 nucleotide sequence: TGTGCCAGCAGTGAACGGGTTAGCAATCAGCCCCAGCATTTT. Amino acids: CASSERVSNQPQHF.

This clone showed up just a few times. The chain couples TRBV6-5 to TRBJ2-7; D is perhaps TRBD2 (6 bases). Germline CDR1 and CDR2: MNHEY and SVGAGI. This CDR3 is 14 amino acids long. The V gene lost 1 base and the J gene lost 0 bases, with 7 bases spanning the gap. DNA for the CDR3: TGTGCCAGCAGTTACTGGCGGGACTCCTACGAGCAGTACTTC. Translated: CASSYWRDSYEQYF.

The chain's CDR3 is CASSIGRQGFGEKLFF. As DNA, the CDR3 is TGTGCCAGTAGTATAGGCCGGCAGGGTTTTGGTGAAAAACTGTTTTTT. The chain carries TRBV19 and TRBJ1-4, with D possibly being TRBD1 (5 bases). V was clipped by 1 base and J by 7 bases, with 16 bases between them. This CDR3 has 16 residues. Germline CDR1 LNHDA, CDR2 SQIVND (reference sequence).

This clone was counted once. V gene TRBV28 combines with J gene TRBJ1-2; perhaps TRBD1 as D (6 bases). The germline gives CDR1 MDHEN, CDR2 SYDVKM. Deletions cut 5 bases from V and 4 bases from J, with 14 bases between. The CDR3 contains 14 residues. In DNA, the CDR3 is TGTGCCAGCAGTCCAGCGGGACAAAGCTATGGCTACACCTTC. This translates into CASSPAGQSYGYTF.

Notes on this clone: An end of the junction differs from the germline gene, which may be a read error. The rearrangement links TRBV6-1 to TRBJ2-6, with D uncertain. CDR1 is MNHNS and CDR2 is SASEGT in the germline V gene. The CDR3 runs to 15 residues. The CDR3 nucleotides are TGTGCCAGTAGTGACGTCTCCTCTGGGGCCAACGTCCTGACTTTC. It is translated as CASSDVSSGANVLTF.

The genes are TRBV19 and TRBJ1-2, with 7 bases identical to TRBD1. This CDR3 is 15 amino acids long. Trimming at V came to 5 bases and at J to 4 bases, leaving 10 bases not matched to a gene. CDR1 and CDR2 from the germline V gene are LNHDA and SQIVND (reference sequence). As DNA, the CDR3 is TGTGCCAGTAGTTCTTACAGGGGAGGCAGCTATGGCTACACCTTC. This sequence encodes CASSSYRGGSYGYTF.

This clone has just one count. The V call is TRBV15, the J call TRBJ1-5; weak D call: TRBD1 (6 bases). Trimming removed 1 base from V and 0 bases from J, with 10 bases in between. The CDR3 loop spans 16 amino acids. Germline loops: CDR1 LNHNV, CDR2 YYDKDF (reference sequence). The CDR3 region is CATSRGGQYSNQPQHF. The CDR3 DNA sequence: TGTGCCACCAGCAGAGGGGGGCAGTATAGCAATCAGCCCCAGCATTTT.

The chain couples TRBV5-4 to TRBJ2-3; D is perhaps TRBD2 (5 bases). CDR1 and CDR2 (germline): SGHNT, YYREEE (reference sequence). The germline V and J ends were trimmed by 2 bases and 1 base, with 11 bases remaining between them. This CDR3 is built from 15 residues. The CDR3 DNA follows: TGTGCCAGCAGCTTCCGGGGTTTGGGCACAGATACGCAGTATTTT. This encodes CASSFRGLGTDTQYF. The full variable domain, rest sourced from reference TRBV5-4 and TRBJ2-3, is ETGVTQSPTHLIKTRGQQVTLRCSSQSGHNTVSWYQQALGQGPQFIFQYYREEENGRGNFPPRFSGLQFPNYSSELNVNALELDDSALYLCASSFRGLGTDTQYFGPGTRLTVL.

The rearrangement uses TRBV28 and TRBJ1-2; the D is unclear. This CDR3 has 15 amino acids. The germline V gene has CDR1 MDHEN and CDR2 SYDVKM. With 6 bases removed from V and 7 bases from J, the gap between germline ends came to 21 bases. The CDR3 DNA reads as TGTGCCAGCAGCACTACCCCCCGGGGAGTTGTTGGCTACACCTTC. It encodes CASSTTPRGVVGYTF.

Written as DNA, the CDR3 is TGTGCCAGCAGTCCGACAGGGCTATCAGGAAACACCATATATTTT. The encoded protein is CASSPTGLSGNTIYF. The chain joins TRBV2 to TRBJ1-3; 7 positions match TRBD1. V lost 5 bases to trimming and J lost 4 bases; unmatched junction nucleotides: 8. The CDR3 extends over 15 amino acids. Per germline, CDR1 SNHLY and CDR2 FYNNEI.

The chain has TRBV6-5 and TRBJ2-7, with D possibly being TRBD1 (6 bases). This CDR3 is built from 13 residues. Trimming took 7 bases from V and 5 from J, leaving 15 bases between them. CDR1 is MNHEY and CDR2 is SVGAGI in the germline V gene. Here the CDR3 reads CASTLGAINEQYF. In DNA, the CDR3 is TGTGCCAGCACCTTGGGGGCGATCAACGAGCAGTACTTC.

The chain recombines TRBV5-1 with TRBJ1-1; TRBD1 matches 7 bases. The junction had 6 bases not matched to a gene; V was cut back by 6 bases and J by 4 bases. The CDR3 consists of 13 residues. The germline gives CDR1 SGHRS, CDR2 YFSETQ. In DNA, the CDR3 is TGCGCCAGCACCGAAACAGGGGTCACTGAAGCTTTCTTT. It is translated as CASTETGVTEAFF.

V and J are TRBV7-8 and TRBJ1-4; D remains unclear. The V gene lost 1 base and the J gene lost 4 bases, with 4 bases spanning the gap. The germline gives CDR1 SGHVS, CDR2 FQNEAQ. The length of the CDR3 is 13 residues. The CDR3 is CASSLEYNEKLFF. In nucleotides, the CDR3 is TGTGCCAGCAGCTTAGAATATAATGAAAAACTGTTTTTT.

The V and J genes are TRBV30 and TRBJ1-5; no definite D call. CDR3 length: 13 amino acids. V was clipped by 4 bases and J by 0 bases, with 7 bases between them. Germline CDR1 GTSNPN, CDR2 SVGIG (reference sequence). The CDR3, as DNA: TGTGCCTGGAACGCGGGTAGCAATCAGCCCCAGCATTTT. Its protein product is CAWNAGSNQPQHF.